These 6 T cell receptor beta chains were all obtained from the same sample, sequenced in a study of T cell changes during pregnancy in multiple sclerosis. Sequenced by immunoSEQ multiplex PCR; TCRdb stores in-frame clones only, minus some. The repertoire holds tens of thousands of clones, approximately 90% seen once, with about 2.9% in the top ten. The starting material was peripheral blood, obtained in the second trimester of pregnancy. The receptors shown here come from a female donor in good health, enrolled as a control in a pregnancy study.

The table lists this clone with a few counts. This chain's CDR3 is CASSPPTGGLQTQYF. The CDR3 nucleotides read TGTGCCAGCTCACCCCCAACAGGGGGCCTGCAGACCCAGTACTTC. V is TRBV18 and J is TRBJ2-5; 9 bases align to TRBD1. CDR1 KGHSH and CDR2 LQKENI come from the germline V gene. V gave up 3 bases and J gave up 6 bases; unmatched junction bases: 8. The CDR3 covers 15 residues.

The chain links TRBV20-1 to TRBJ2-1, with D tentatively TRBD1 (6 bases). Germline V gene sequence: CDR1 DFQATT, CDR2 SNEGSKA (reference sequence). CDR3 size: 11 residues. Trimming left V 1 base short and J 10 bases short, with 8 bases between. Here the CDR3 DNA reads TGCAGTGCTAGAGGAGGGGGAGAGCAGTTCTTC. Its protein product is CSARGGGEQFF.

The chain recombines TRBV19 with TRBJ1-5, with 11 nucleotides matching TRBD1. Germline V gene data show CDR1 as LNHDA and CDR2 as SQIVND (reference sequence). CDR3 length equals 16 residues. The junction had 4 bases not matched to a gene; V was cut back by 3 bases and J by 3 bases. The CDR3 coding sequence is TGTGCCAGTAGTATCCCGGACAGGGGGCTCAATCAGCCCCAGCATTTT. Amino acid sequence: CASSIPDRGLNQPQHF.

This clone was detected once. The chain recombines TRBV2 with TRBJ2-3, with 9 bases aligning to TRBD2. From germline, CDR1 is SNHLY and CDR2 FYNNEI. The V and J ends lost 4 bases and 5 bases, in that order; junction bases with no gene match: 10. CDR3 length equals 16 residues. The chain's CDR3 is CASSVSSGVLGDTQYF. The CDR3 DNA reads as TGTGCCAGCAGTGTTTCTAGCGGGGTTCTTGGAGATACGCAGTATTTT.

This rearrangement joins TRBV27 to TRBJ1-2; D remains ambiguous. V was clipped by 4 bases and J by 4 bases, with 4 bases between them. Per the germline V gene, CDR1 is MNHEY and CDR2 is SMNVEV (reference sequence). The CDR3 covers 11 residues. CDR3 DNA: TGTGCCAGCAGTTCAGGCTATGGCTACACCTTC. It is translated as CASSSGYGYTF.

J is TRBJ1-1 and V is TRBV4-2; 9 bases align to TRBD1. This CDR3 has 16 residues. Germline V CDR1 and CDR2: LGHNA, YNFKEQ. With V trimmed by 0 bases and J by 8 bases, 10 bases remained unmatched. CDR3 sequence (DNA): TGTGCCAGCAGCCAAGATTTAGGACAGGGGTTATTGGAAGCTTTCTTT. It is translated as CASSQDLGQGLLEAFF.